These 25 T cell receptor beta chains were all obtained from the same sample, sequenced in a study of blood T cell repertoires in COVID-19. Repertoires were generated with immunoSEQ multiplex PCR, while TCRdb's copy carries only in-frame clones and drops some. This sample has some 300,000 clones, with approximately 89% found just once. The sample consisted of PBMCs or T cells enriched from blood (not recorded which). These receptors all come from a woman in her forties or fifties who had been exposed to COVID-19.

Concerning this clone: Relative to the germline gene, one junction end is altered; a read error may explain this. V and J are TRBV5-8 and TRBJ2-5; 11 positions agree with TRBD2. The CDR3 has 13 residues. Per the germline V gene, CDR1 is SGHTS and CDR2 is YDEGEE. CDR3 protein: CASSLVASGGLNF. The CDR3 DNA sequence: TGTGCCAGCAGCTTGGTGGCTAGCGGGGGGCTGAACTTC.

V usage is TRBV5-1 and J usage is TRBJ1-2; 9 bases line up with TRBD1. The length of the CDR3 is 15 residues. J lost 6 bases, V lost 2 bases, and 8 bases had no gene match. Germline V gene data show CDR1 as SGHRS and CDR2 as YFSETQ. The CDR3 bases are TGCGCCAGCAGCTTTACTTCCGGGACAGGGAATGGCTACACCTTC. This translates into CASSFTSGTGNGYTF.

The V call is TRBV2, the J call TRBJ2-4, with 11 bases fitting TRBD2. The length of the CDR3 is 13 residues. Germline V gives CDR1 SNHLY, CDR2 FYNNEI. J gave up 6 bases and V 6 bases, and 1 base lay outside the gene matches. For the CDR3, the DNA is TGTGCCAGCAGAGGGACTAGCGGAAACATTCAGTACTTC. It encodes CASRGTSGNIQYF.

The V gene is TRBV27, the J gene TRBJ2-6; 8 bases align to TRBD2. This CDR3 has 19 amino acids. The trim removed 0 bases at V and 4 bases at J, leaving 11 bases unmatched. Germline CDR1 MNHEY, CDR2 SMNVEV (reference sequence). The CDR3 here is CASSLSPGGVYSGANVLTF. The CDR3 coding sequence is TGTGCCAGCAGTTTATCGCCCGGGGGGGTTTATTCCGGGGCCAACGTCCTGACTTTC.

The chain uses TRBV2 and TRBJ1-5; D is possibly TRBD1 (6 bases). The CDR3 sequence is 14 residues long. CDR1 is SNHLY and CDR2 is FYNNEI in the germline V gene. Trimming shortened V by 8 bases and J by 2 bases, and 13 bases separated the two germline ends. CDR3 sequence reads: CASQGLGGNQPQHF. CDR3 nucleotide sequence: TGTGCCAGCCAGGGGTTAGGTGGCAATCAGCCCCAGCATTTT. Supplemented by reference TRBV2 and TRBJ1-5, the full variable domain reads EPEVTQTPSHQVTQMGQEVILRCVPISNHLYFYWYRQILGQKVEFLVSFYNNEISEKSEIFDDQFSVERPDGSNFTLKIRSTKLEDSAMYFCASQGLGGNQPQHFGDGTRLSIL.

The CDR3 region is CAWDIWGEGSYEQYF. Here the CDR3 DNA reads TGTGCCTGGGACATCTGGGGGGAAGGGTCCTACGAGCAGTACTTC. This chain joins TRBV30 and TRBJ2-7; D perhaps matches TRBD2 (6 bases). Germline values: CDR1 GTSNPN, CDR2 SVGIG (reference sequence). Trimming stripped 5 bases from V and 1 base from J, with 18 bases between. There are 15 residues in the CDR3.

J is TRBJ1-1 and V is TRBV5-8; 8 bases are shared with TRBD1. Germline loops: CDR1 SGHTS, CDR2 YDEGEE. The CDR3 loop spans 11 amino acids. The V gene end was trimmed by 4 bases and the J gene end by 11 bases; junction bases not matched to a gene: 4. The CDR3 DNA follows: TGTGCCAGCAGCCAGGGACAGGTGGCTTTCTTT. Protein: CASSQGQVAFF. The full variable domain, completed using reference TRBV5-8 and TRBJ1-1, is EAGVTQSPTHLIKTRGQQATLRCSPISGHTSVYWYQQALGLGLQFLLWYDEGEERNRGNFPPRFSGRQFPNYSSELNVNALELEDSALYLCASSQGQVAFFGQGTRLTVV.

This chain uses TRBV10-3 with TRBJ1-1, with 10 bases identical to TRBD1. The CDR3 is made up of 14 amino acids. Germline V gives CDR1 ENHRY, CDR2 SYGVKD. The V and J ends lost 6 bases and 3 bases, in that order; junction bases with no gene match: 4. The CDR3 DNA follows: TGTGCCATCAGGGCTGGACAGGGGGACACTGAAGCTTTCTTT. Protein product: CAIRAGQGDTEAFF.

The V and J genes are TRBV18 and TRBJ1-1; perhaps TRBD1 as D (5 bases). Trimming pared 2 bases from V and 7 bases from J, leaving 17 bases between. Germline CDR1 KGHSH, CDR2 LQKENI. There are 15 residues in the CDR3. The CDR3 bases are TGTGCCAGCTCACCAAGGGCAGGGCAAGGAGATGAAGCTTTCTTT. Its translation is CASSPRAGQGDEAFF. The whole variable domain, filled in from reference TRBV18 and TRBJ1-1, reads NAGVMQNPRHLVRRRGQEARLRCSPMKGHSHVYWYRQLPEEGLKFMVYLQKENIIDESGMPKERFSAEFPKEGPSILRIQQVVRGDSAAYFCASSPRAGQGDEAFFGQGTRLTVV.

The V gene is TRBV25-1, the J gene TRBJ2-7, with TRBD1 identical over 10 bases. The CDR3 length is 13 residues. Germline CDR1 reads MGHDK; CDR2 reads SYGVNS. V trimming: 6 bases; J trimming: 5 bases; junction bases outside the gene matches: 4. CDR3 DNA: TGTGCCAGCAGCTACGGGACAGGGGACGAGCAGTACTTC. It is translated as CASSYGTGDEQYF.

The chain joins TRBV28 to TRBJ2-5, with 9 bases that match TRBD1. V lost 4 bases to trimming and J lost 5 bases; unmatched junction nucleotides: 8. The germline gives CDR1 MDHEN, CDR2 SYDVKM. The CDR3 has 15 amino acids. The CDR3 region has the DNA TGTGCCAGCAGTTCCCGGACAGGGGTGATGGAGACCCAGTACTTC. Its translation is CASSSRTGVMETQYF.

CDR3 amino acids: CASSPRTGDEQYF. DNA of the CDR3: TGCGCCAGCAGCCCCCGCACGGGGGACGAGCAGTACTTC. The chain couples TRBV5-1 to TRBJ2-7; TRBD2 might be the D (6 bases). Germline values: CDR1 SGHRS, CDR2 YFSETQ. This CDR3 spans 13 amino acids. V was clipped by 4 bases and J by 5 bases, with 13 bases between them.

V usage is TRBV3-1 (or the pseudogene TRBV3-2) and J usage is TRBJ1-5; possible D gene TRBD1, 6 bases. The CDR3 runs to 13 residues. CDR1 is LGHDT and CDR2 is YNNKEL in the germline V gene (reference sequence). V lost 4 bases and J lost 4, with 8 bases in between. CDR3 bases: TGTGCCAGCAGCCGGGACACTAATCAGCCCCAGCATTTT. Translated, it gives CASSRDTNQPQHF.

The chain combines TRBV5-4 with TRBJ2-7; 8 nucleotides agree with TRBD1. The CDR3 totals 15 residues. Losses at the gene ends were 0 bases for V and 5 bases for J; bases not matched to a gene: 7. Looked up from germline, CDR1 is SGHNT and CDR2 is YYREEE (reference sequence). CDR3 loop: CASSLVAGGFHEQYF. CDR3 bases: TGTGCCAGCAGCTTGGTGGCAGGGGGCTTCCACGAGCAGTACTTC. Filled out from reference TRBV5-4 and TRBJ2-7, the complete variable domain reads ETGVTQSPTHLIKTRGQQVTLRCSSQSGHNTVSWYQQALGQGPQFIFQYYREEENGRGNFPPRFSGLQFPNYSSELNVNALELDDSALYLCASSLVAGGFHEQYFGPGTRLTVT.

J is TRBJ2-1 and V is TRBV13; 8 positions match TRBD2. Germline CDR1 PRHDT, CDR2 FYEKMQ (reference sequence). The CDR3 is 16 residues long. Trimming removed 5 bases from V and 6 bases from J; junction bases left unmatched: 12. The CDR3 loop reads CASSPLGRGATNEQFF. In nucleotides, the CDR3 is TGTGCCAGCAGCCCTCTCGGGCGGGGGGCGACCAATGAGCAGTTCTTC.

This sequence joins TRBV10-1 and TRBJ2-2; 8 nucleotides align to TRBD1. This CDR3 has 16 amino acids. Trimming cost V 7 bases and J 1 base; bases outside gene matches: 8. Germline lookup yields CDR1 WNHNN and CDR2 SYGVQD (reference sequence). CDR3 loop: CASTLDRVGNTGELFF. CDR3 nucleotide sequence: TGCGCCAGCACCTTGGACAGGGTAGGGAACACCGGGGAGCTGTTTTTT.

J is TRBJ2-3 and V is TRBV6-5; 8 positions match TRBD1. Germline values: CDR1 MNHEY, CDR2 SVGAGI. V lost 11 bases to trimming and J lost 4 bases; unmatched junction nucleotides: 8. The CDR3 contains 13 residues. The CDR3 sequence is CAGRTGLADTQYF. The CDR3 nucleotides are TGTGCCGGAAGGACAGGGTTGGCAGATACGCAGTATTTT.

V usage is TRBV19 and J usage is TRBJ2-7, with D tentatively TRBD1 (6 bases). Trimming pared 7 bases from V and 0 bases from J, leaving 16 bases between. Germline loops: CDR1 LNHDA, CDR2 SQIVND (reference sequence). The CDR3 sequence is 15 residues long. The CDR3 here is CASIDRKSGSYEQYF. The CDR3 nucleotides read TGTGCCAGTATCGACAGGAAAAGCGGCTCCTACGAGCAGTACTTC. The full variable domain, rest sourced from reference TRBV19 and TRBJ2-7, is DGGITQSPKYLFRKEGQNVTLSCEQNLNHDAMYWYRQDPGQGLRLIYYSQIVNDFQKGDIAEGYSVSREKKESFPLTVTSAQKNPTAFYLCASIDRKSGSYEQYFGPGTRLTVT.

The chain is built from TRBV18 and TRBJ2-3; no clear D gene. V was cut by 0 bases and J by 3 bases, with 7 bases left in between. The CDR3 is 14 residues long. Germline values: CDR1 KGHSH, CDR2 LQKENI. The CDR3 DNA reads as TGTGCCAGCTCACCACCGATTAGAACAGATACGCAGTATTTT. The encoded protein is CASSPPIRTDTQYF.

The genes are TRBV4-1 and TRBJ2-5; the D gene is possibly TRBD1 (6 bases). There are 14 residues in the CDR3. Germline values: CDR1 MGHRA, CDR2 YSYEKL. The V end was cut by 0 bases, the J end by 3 bases, with 8 bases between. The CDR3: CASSQDQGKETQYF. The CDR3 bases are TGCGCCAGCAGCCAAGATCAGGGGAAAGAGACCCAGTACTTC.

J is TRBJ2-3 and V is TRBV5-1; D gene uncertain. Trimming left V 7 bases short and J 2 bases short, with 14 bases between. Germline CDR1 and CDR2: SGHRS and YFSETQ. The CDR3 is 14 amino acids. The CDR3 bases are TGCGCCAGCTCTGGGCCCATCCACACAGATACGCAGTATTTT. Translating gives CASSGPIHTDTQYF. Variable domain in full (rest from reference TRBV5-1 and TRBJ2-3): KAGVTQTPRYLIKTRGQQVTLSCSPISGHRSVSWYQQTPGQGLQFLFEYFSETQRNKGNFPGRFSGRQFSNSRSEMNVSTLELGDSALYLCASSGPIHTDTQYFGPGTRLTVL.

The J gene is TRBJ2-7, the V gene TRBV6-5, with 9 bases identical to TRBD1. CDR1 MNHEY and CDR2 SVGAGI come from the germline V gene. With 8 bases clipped from V and 9 bases from J, the junction kept 11 bases outside the gene matches. CDR3 length: 13 residues. CDR3 residues: CASVRTGDSGQYF. The CDR3 region has the DNA TGTGCCAGCGTCAGGACAGGGGATTCAGGGCAGTACTTC.

The gene calls are TRBV6-5 and TRBJ1-6; possibly TRBD1 for D (5 bases). Trimming took 6 bases from V and 3 from J, leaving 12 bases between them. Looked up from germline, CDR1 is MNHEY and CDR2 is SVGAGI. The CDR3 has 15 amino acids. CDR3 bases: TGTGCCAGCAGCACTCCGGGACTCTATAATTCACCCCTCCACTTT. Its protein product is CASSTPGLYNSPLHF.

J is TRBJ1-6 and V is TRBV10-3; possible D gene TRBD1, 5 bases. Per germline, CDR1 ENHRY and CDR2 SYGVKD. This CDR3 contains 16 residues. The V and J ends lost 0 bases and 7 bases respectively, with 13 bases between them. The CDR3 sequence: CAISESSGTGNSPLHF. The CDR3 DNA is TGTGCCATCAGTGAGTCTTCCGGGACTGGGAATTCACCCCTCCACTTT.

V is TRBV9 and J is TRBJ1-1, with no clear D. V shed 0 bases and J shed 1 base, with 7 bases lying between them. Germline CDR1 is SGDLS and CDR2 is YYNGEE. The CDR3 is 14 amino acids. CDR3 residues: CASSVGWANTEAFF. The CDR3 nucleotides are TGTGCCAGCAGCGTAGGTTGGGCGAACACTGAAGCTTTCTTT.